This TCR beta chain was profiled in a study of blood T cell repertoires in COVID-19. Method: immunoSEQ multiplex PCR; TCRdb's copy keeps in-frame clones and lacks some. In the table there are about 280,000 clones, 80% to 90% of which are singletons. Germline CDR1 reads SGHRS; CDR2 reads YFSETQ. V lost 0 bases and J lost 1, with 4 bases in between. The CDR3 spans 13 residues. The genes are TRBV5-1 and TRBJ2-5; D unclear. Source material: peripheral blood. This clonotype originated in a woman in her fifties or sixties who had recovered from COVID-19. In DNA, the CDR3 is TGCGCCAGCAGCTTGGGGCCCCAAGAGACCCAGTACTTC. It yields the protein CASSLGPQETQYF.